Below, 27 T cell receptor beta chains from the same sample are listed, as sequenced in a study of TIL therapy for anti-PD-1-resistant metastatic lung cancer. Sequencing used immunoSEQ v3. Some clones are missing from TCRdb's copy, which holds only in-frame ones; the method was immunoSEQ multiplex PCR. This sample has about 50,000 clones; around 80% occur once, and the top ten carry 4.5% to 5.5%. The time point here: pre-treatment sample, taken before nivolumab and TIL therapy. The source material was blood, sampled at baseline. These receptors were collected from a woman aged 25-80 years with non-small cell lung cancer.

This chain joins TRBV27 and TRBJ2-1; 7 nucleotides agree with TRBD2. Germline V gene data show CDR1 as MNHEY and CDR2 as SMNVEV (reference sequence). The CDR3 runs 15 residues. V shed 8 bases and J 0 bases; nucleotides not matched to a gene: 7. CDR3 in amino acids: CASAPSGSSYNEQFF. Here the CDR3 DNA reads TGTGCCAGCGCCCCTAGCGGCAGCTCCTACAATGAGCAGTTCTTC.

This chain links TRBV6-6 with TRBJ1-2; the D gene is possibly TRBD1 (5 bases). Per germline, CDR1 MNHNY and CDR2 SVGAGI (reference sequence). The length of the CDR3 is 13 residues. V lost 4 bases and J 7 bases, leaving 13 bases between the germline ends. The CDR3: CASSSRGGSGYTF. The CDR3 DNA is TGTGCCAGCAGTTCTCGTGGGGGATCTGGCTACACCTTC.

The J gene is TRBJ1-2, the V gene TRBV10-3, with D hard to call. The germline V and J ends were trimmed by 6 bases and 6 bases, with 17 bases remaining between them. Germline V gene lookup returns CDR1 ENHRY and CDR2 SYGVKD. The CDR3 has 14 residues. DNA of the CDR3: TGTGCCATCAGCGAGGGCAGGTTATCTCATGGCTACACCTTC. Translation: CAISEGRLSHGYTF.

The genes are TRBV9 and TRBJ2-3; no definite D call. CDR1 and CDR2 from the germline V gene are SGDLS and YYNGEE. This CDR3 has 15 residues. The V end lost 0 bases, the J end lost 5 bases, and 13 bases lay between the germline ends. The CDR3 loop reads CASSVAGVGLDTQYF. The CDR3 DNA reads TGTGCCAGCAGCGTAGCCGGAGTAGGCTTAGATACGCAGTATTTT.

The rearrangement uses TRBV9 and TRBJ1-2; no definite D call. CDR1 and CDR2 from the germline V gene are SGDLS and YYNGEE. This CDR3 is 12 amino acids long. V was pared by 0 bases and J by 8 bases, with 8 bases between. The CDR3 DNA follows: TGTGCCAGCAGCGTAGACGGTGACGGCTACACCTTC. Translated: CASSVDGDGYTF.

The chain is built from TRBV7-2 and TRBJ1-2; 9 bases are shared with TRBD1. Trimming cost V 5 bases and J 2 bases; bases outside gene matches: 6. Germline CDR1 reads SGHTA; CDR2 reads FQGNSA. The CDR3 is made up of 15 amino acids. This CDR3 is CASSRSQGANYGYTF. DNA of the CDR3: TGTGCCAGCAGCCGCTCACAGGGGGCCAACTATGGCTACACCTTC.

The CDR3 protein is CSAGDYGYTF. The CDR3 DNA is TGCAGCGCGGGTGACTATGGCTACACCTTC. The chain couples TRBV29-1 to TRBJ1-2, with D unclear. The V gene's germline CDR1 is SQVTM and CDR2 ANQGSEA. There are 10 residues in the CDR3. V was shortened by 7 bases and J by 3 bases, with 6 bases between the two germline ends.

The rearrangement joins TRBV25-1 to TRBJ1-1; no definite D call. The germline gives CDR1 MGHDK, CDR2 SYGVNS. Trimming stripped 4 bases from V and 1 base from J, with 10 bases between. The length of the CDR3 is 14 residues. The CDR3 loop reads CASSASDKNTEAFF. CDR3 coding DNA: TGTGCCAGCAGTGCCTCCGACAAGAACACTGAAGCTTTCTTT.

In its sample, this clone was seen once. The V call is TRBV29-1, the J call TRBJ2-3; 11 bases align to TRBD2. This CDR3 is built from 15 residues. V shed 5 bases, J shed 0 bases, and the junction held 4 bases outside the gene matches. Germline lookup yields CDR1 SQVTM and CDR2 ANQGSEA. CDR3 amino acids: CSVTGLAESTDTQYF. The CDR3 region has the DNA TGCAGCGTTACGGGACTAGCGGAAAGCACAGATACGCAGTATTTT.

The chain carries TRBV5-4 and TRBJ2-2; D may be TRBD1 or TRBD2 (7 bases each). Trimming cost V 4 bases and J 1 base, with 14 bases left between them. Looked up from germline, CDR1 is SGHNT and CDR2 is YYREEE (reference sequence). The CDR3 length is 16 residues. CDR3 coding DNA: TGTGCCAGCAGCGCAGGGGGGAGGGAGAACACCGGGGAGCTGTTTTTT. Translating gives CASSAGGRENTGELFF.

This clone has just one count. CDR3 protein: CATRVDYGASDTQYF. The CDR3 nucleotides read TGCGCCACAAGAGTTGACTATGGGGCATCAGATACGCAGTATTTT. The chain carries TRBV10-1 and TRBJ2-3, with D perhaps TRBD1 or TRBD2 (5 bases each). V gave up 10 bases and J gave up 4 bases, with 21 bases separating them. Germline loops: CDR1 WNHNN, CDR2 SYGVQD (reference sequence). The CDR3 is 15 amino acids.

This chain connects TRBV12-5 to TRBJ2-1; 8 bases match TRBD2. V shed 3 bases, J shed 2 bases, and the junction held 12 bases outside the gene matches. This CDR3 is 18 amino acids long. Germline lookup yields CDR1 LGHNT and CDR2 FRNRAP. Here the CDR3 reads CASGFTAGGSWPYNEQFF. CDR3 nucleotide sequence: TGTGCTAGTGGTTTTACCGCGGGAGGAAGTTGGCCCTACAATGAGCAGTTCTTC.

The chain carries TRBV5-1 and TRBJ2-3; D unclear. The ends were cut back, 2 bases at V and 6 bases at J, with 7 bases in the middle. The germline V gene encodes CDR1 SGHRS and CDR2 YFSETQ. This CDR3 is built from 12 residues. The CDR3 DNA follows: TGCGCCAGCAGCTTAGAAGCGGATACGCAGTATTTT. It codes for CASSLEADTQYF.

The CDR3 DNA reads TGTGCCAGTAGTTCCCTAGCGGGAGAGAACAATGAGCAGTTCTTC. This codes for CASSSLAGENNEQFF. J is TRBJ2-1 and V is TRBV19; 10 nucleotides match TRBD2. Trimming cost V 5 bases and J 5 bases; bases outside gene matches: 6. CDR1 and CDR2 (germline): LNHDA, SQIVND (reference sequence). This CDR3 has 15 amino acids.

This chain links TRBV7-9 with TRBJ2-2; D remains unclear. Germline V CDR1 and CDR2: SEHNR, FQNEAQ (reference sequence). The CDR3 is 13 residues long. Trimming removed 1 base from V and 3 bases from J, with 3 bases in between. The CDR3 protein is CASSLDYTGELFF. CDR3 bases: TGTGCCAGCAGCTTAGATTACACCGGGGAGCTGTTTTTT.

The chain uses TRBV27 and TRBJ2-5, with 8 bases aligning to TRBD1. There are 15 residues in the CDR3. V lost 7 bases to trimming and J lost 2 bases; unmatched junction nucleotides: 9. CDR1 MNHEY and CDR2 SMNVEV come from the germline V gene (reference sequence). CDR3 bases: TGTGCCAGCACCATTTACACAGGGGGGCAAGAGACCCAGTACTTC. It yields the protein CASTIYTGGQETQYF.

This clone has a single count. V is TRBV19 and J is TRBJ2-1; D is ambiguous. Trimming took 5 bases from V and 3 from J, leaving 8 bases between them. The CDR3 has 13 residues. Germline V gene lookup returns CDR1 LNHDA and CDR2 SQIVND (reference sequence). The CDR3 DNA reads TGTGCCAGTAGTCTCGGAAACTACAATGAGCAGTTCTTC. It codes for CASSLGNYNEQFF.

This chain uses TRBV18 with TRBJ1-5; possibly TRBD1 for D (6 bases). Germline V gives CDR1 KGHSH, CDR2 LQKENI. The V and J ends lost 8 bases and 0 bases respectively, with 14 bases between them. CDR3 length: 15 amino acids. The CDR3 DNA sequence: TGTGCCAGCGCGGAGACAGGCAATAGCAATCAGCCCCAGCATTTT. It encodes CASAETGNSNQPQHF.

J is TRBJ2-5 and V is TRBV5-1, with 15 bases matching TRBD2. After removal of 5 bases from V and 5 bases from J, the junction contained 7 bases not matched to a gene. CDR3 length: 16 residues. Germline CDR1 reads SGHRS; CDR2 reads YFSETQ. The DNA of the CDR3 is TGCGCCAGCAGTCGGGGACTAGCGGGGGGTGAGGAGACCCAGTACTTC. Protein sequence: CASSRGLAGGEETQYF.

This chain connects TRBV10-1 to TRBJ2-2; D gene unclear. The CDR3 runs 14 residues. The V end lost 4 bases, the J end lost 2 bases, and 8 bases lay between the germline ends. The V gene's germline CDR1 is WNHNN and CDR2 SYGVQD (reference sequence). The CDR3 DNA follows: TGCGCCAGCAGTGTCCGGTCAAACACCGGGGAGCTGTTTTTT. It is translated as CASSVRSNTGELFF.

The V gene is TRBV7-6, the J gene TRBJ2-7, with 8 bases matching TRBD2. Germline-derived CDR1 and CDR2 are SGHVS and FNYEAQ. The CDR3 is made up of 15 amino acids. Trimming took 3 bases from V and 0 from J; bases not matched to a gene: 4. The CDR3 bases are TGTGCCAGCAGCTTCACTAGCGGAGGCTCCTACGAGCAGTACTTC. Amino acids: CASSFTSGGSYEQYF.

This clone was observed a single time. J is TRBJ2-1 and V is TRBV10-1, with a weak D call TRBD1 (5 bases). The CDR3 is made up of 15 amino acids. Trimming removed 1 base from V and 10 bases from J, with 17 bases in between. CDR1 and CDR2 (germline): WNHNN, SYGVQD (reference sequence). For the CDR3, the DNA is TGCGCCAGCAGTGAGTTGTTGGGGCGAACAGACGAGCAGTTCTTC. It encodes CASSELLGRTDEQFF.

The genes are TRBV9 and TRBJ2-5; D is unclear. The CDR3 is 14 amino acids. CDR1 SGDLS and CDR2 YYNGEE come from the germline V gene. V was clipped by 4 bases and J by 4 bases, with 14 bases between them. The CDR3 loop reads CASSSFGELETQYF. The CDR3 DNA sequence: TGTGCCAGCAGCTCTTTTGGGGAACTAGAGACCCAGTACTTC.

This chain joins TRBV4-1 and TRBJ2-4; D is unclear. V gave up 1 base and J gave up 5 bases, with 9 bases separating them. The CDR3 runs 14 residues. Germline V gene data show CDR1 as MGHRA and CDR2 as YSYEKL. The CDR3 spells CASSQVLYENIQYF. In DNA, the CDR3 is TGCGCCAGCAGCCAAGTACTCTATGAAAACATTCAGTACTTC.

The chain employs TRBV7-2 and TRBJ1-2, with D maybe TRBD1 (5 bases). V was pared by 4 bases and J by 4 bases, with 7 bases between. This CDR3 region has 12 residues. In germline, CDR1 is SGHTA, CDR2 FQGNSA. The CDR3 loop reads CASSSGIYGYTF. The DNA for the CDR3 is TGTGCCAGCAGCTCAGGGATCTATGGCTACACCTTC.

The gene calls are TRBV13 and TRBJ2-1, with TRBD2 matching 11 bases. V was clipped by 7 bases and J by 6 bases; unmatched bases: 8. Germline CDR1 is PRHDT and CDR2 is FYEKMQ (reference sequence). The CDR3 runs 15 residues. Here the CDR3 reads CASTLAGGPPNEQFF. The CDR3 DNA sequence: TGTGCCAGCACTTTAGCGGGGGGGCCTCCCAATGAGCAGTTCTTC.

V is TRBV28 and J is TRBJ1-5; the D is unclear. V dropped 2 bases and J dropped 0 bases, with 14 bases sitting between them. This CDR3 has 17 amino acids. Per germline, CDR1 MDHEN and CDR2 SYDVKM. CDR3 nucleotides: TGTGCCAGCAGTTTAACCCCCTCCACGGATAGCAATCAGCCCCAGCATTTT. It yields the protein CASSLTPSTDSNQPQHF.